A single T cell receptor (beta chain) is shown here with its context. This specimen comes from a study of shared T cell receptors in the human thymus. Sequencing was performed with immunoSEQ multiplex PCR; in TCRdb, only in-frame clones are kept and a portion is missing. The sample lists under 850,000 clones, 88% occurring once. The germline gives CDR1 MDHEN, CDR2 SYDVKM. The V and J ends lost 1 base and 5 bases, in that order; junction bases with no gene match: 12. The CDR3 has 18 amino acids. The data also belong to a second study, concerning human thymus T cells. This second study notes: It was healthy Finnish infants having corrective surgery for congenital heart defects who were the donors. From resections taken during corrective heart surgery, the thymus tissue was obtained. Thymic and blood repertoires appeared to carry a bias in their V and J gene usage. A high degree of thymic repertoire overlap among unrelated individuals was reported in related research.

This sequence originates from a boy less than two years old with a congenital heart defect. This chain connects TRBV28 to TRBJ2-2, with 8 bases that match TRBD1. The specimen was thymocytes. CDR3 amino acids: CASSLYAQGAGNTGELFF. For the CDR3, the DNA is TGTGCCAGCAGTTTATACGCCCAGGGGGCCGGGAATACCGGGGAGCTGTTTTTT.